These 12 T cell receptor beta chains were all obtained from the same sample, sequenced in a study of cytomegalovirus exposure and HLA in healthy donors. The PCR contained 60 Vbeta and 13 Jbeta primers. The repertoire was sequenced with immunoSEQ multiplex PCR; TCRdb's copy has only in-frame clones and lacks some. The sample lists under 200,000 clones; around 81% were seen once. Sequencing used PBMCs. The source is a woman between 18 and 30 years old in good health and CMV-seropositive.

This chain joins TRBV7-9 and TRBJ1-1; 7 bases match TRBD1. Germline CDR1 reads SEHNR; CDR2 reads FQNEAQ (reference sequence). The CDR3 consists of 15 residues. The J segment lost 1 base and the V segment lost 2 bases, leaving 4 bases of the junction unmatched. The CDR3 here is CASSLRDSQNTEAFF. For the CDR3, the DNA is TGTGCCAGCAGCTTAAGGGACAGCCAGAACACTGAAGCTTTCTTT.

The rearrangement joins TRBV9 to TRBJ2-1; D is perhaps TRBD2 (6 bases). Germline assignment: CDR1 SGDLS and CDR2 YYNGEE. Trimming took off 4 bases at V and 8 bases at J, with 10 bases between the two ends. The CDR3 is 12 residues long. The chain's CDR3 is CASSLGEDEQFF. The DNA of the CDR3 is TGTGCCAGCAGCTTAGGGGAGGATGAGCAGTTCTTC. The full variable domain, rest sourced from reference TRBV9 and TRBJ2-1, is DSGVTQTPKHLITATGQRVTLRCSPRSGDLSVYWYQQSLDQGLQFLIQYYNGEERAKGNILERFSAQQFPDLHSELNLSSLELGDSALYFCASSLGEDEQFFGPGTRLTVL.

V gene TRBV2 combines with J gene TRBJ1-5, with TRBD1 identical over 8 bases. Trimming at V came to 3 bases and at J to 0 bases, leaving 10 bases not matched to a gene. Germline V gene data show CDR1 as SNHLY and CDR2 as FYNNEI. The CDR3 loop spans 18 amino acids. The CDR3 region is CASSDATGAIYSNQPQHF. CDR3 DNA: TGTGCCAGCAGTGACGCGACAGGGGCTATATATAGCAATCAGCCCCAGCATTTT.

This chain links TRBV19 with TRBJ1-4, with no clear D. V was cut by 4 bases and J by 8 bases, with 11 bases left in between. The germline gives CDR1 LNHDA, CDR2 SQIVND (reference sequence). There are 13 residues in the CDR3. The CDR3 is CASSSGSTEKLFF. The CDR3 coding sequence is TGTGCCAGTAGTAGCGGGTCCACCGAAAAACTGTTTTTT.

This clone came up once. This rearrangement joins TRBV7-3 to TRBJ2-2, with 10 bases lining up with TRBD1. Germline CDR1 and CDR2: SGHTA and FQGTGA. V trimming: 1 base; J trimming: 6 bases; junction bases outside the gene matches: 5. The CDR3 is made up of 16 amino acids. CDR3 nucleotides: TGTGCCAGCAGCTTAATTCGACAGGGGGCGGCCGGGGAGCTGTTTTTT. It specifies CASSLIRQGAAGELFF.

The J gene is TRBJ1-2, the V gene TRBV6-5, with TRBD1 matching 7 bases. Germline-derived CDR1 and CDR2 are MNHEY and SVGAGI. V trimming: 6 bases; J trimming: 3 bases; junction bases outside the gene matches: 10. This CDR3 has 15 amino acids. The DNA of the CDR3 is TGTGCCAGCAGGCTAAACCCCCAGGGGGACTATGGCTACACCTTC. As protein: CASRLNPQGDYGYTF.

This clone showed up just a few times. The chain employs TRBV6-4 and TRBJ2-3; D remains unclear. Trimming pared 4 bases from V and 2 bases from J, leaving 10 bases between. The CDR3 has 14 amino acids. The germline gives CDR1 MRHNA, CDR2 SNTAGT. CDR3 residues: CASSVEADTDTQYF. The CDR3 bases are TGTGCCAGCAGTGTTGAGGCCGACACAGATACGCAGTATTTT.

The rearrangement links TRBV28 to TRBJ2-3, with a weak D call TRBD2 (5 bases). Between the trimmed V and J ends, which lost 7 bases and 0 bases, there was a span of 26 bases. The CDR3 extends over 19 amino acids. In germline, CDR1 is MDHEN, CDR2 SYDVKM. CDR3 sequence: CASISGLRAMAPSTDTQYF. In DNA form, the CDR3 reads TGTGCCAGCATTTCCGGGTTGAGGGCGATGGCCCCTAGCACAGATACGCAGTATTTT.

The chain joins TRBV23-1 to TRBJ2-7, with TRBD1 as a possible D gene (6 bases). TRBV23-1 has ORF status, its function being uncertain. The CDR3 length is 13 residues. Trimming took 11 bases from V and 3 from J, leaving 17 bases between them. Written as DNA, the CDR3 is TGCGCCCTCAAGGGGGTTTGCCACTACGAGCAGTACGTC. Translation: CALKGVCHYEQYV.

This chain uses TRBV15 with TRBJ1-2; D is ambiguous. V shed 0 bases and J shed 0 bases, with 14 bases lying between them. Germline V gene sequence: CDR1 LNHNV, CDR2 YYDKDF (reference sequence). There are 17 residues in the CDR3. The CDR3 spells CATSREWQEGANYGYTF. Written as DNA, the CDR3 is TGTGCCACCAGCAGAGAGTGGCAGGAGGGAGCTAACTATGGCTACACCTTC.

V is TRBV6-1 and J is TRBJ2-2, with TRBD1 identical over 7 bases. The CDR3 consists of 16 residues. Per the germline V gene, CDR1 is MNHNS and CDR2 is SASEGT. With V trimmed by 4 bases and J by 4 bases, 9 bases remained unmatched. CDR3 nucleotides: TGTGCCAGCAGTGGCACCGGGACAGAGTTCACCGGGGAGCTGTTTTTT. This sequence encodes CASSGTGTEFTGELFF.

The chain couples TRBV11-3 to TRBJ2-5; 7 bases are shared with TRBD2. The V gene's germline CDR1 is SGHNT and CDR2 YENEEA. The CDR3 runs to 16 residues. V was pared by 1 base and J by 1 base, with 6 bases of the junction left unmatched. As DNA, the CDR3 is TGTGCCAGCAGCTTAGGGTCCCTAGCGGCCCAAGAGACCCAGTACTTC. Its translation: CASSLGSLAAQETQYF.